This T cell receptor beta chain was captured in a study of T-cell memory formation after mild COVID-19 (dated by TCRdb to about 2021). Regarding the complete study: TCR sequence clusters from the two donors were largely donor specific. In two donors, T-cell clones that expanded and contracted after mild COVID-19 were followed by sequencing TCRalpha and TCRbeta repertoires longitudinally. Two young, previously healthy adult volunteers made up the cohort, one male and one female.

Summary of the overall study and its limitations: The second-wave clones that peaked on day 37 were not confirmed to be SARS-CoV-2 specific. Contracting CD4+ clones were located mainly in the CM and EM memory subsets, whereas CD8+ clones were found to be enriched in EMRA. Some responding clones were found in pre-infection memory, which suggests that pre-existing cross-reactive memory T cells took part in the SARS-CoV-2 response. Balanced CD4/CD8 phenotypes were observed for clones contracting from day 15 to 85, whereas a bias towards CD4+ was observed for a second wave of clones expanding from day 15 to 37. Only a couple of mild cases were covered by the study, and larger cohorts that include severe cases with pre-infection samples were considered necessary.

The reads were generated on an Illumina NovaSeq 6000. cDNA libraries for TCRalpha and TCRbeta were prepared by 5'RACE using constant-segment primers, with sample barcodes and unique molecular identifiers added. Trizol reagent was used to extract RNA from every sample. Amplification of the libraries took two PCR steps, and the second step added a second sample barcode plus Illumina TruSeq adapters. The libraries were sequenced on an Illumina NovaSeq using 2 x 150 bp paired-end reads. Regarding the original processing steps: Demultiplexing of reads and collapsing into UMI-guided consensus sequences were performed with migec v1.2.7. Using mixcr v2.1.11, UMI consensuses were aligned to TRA and TRB V and J templates and then assembled into clonotypes. Clonotypes were classified as expanded or contracted when called significant by both edgeR and NoisET, with noise models trained on biological replicates. For edgeR calls, the cutoffs were a false discovery rate-adjusted p below 0.01 and a log2 fold-change threshold of 1. As an exploratory analysis of dynamics, max-normalized trajectories of the 1000 most abundant clonotypes were examined with PCA combined with hierarchical clustering. Separately sequenced CD4+ and CD8+ repertoires were used to assign a CD4 or CD8 phenotype to each responding clone. TCRdb reworked the public reads: Q25 trimming with fastp, MiXCR clone assembly, productive beta chains retained. Every distinct CDR3 protein forms one entry, paired with its most common genes and DNA. TCRdb's processing, not the authors' own work, is the source of the V and J calls. Here the sample has about 290,000 distinct CDR3 sequences; about 15% occur a single time. Together, the top ten hold more than 20% of the sample.

Reading the germline V gene gives CDR1 SGHRS and CDR2 YFSETQ. Unmatched junction bases come to 4, with V trimmed by 0 bases and J by 7 bases. The CDR3, from cysteine to phenylalanine, totals 14 residues. Only the CDR3 DNA stays, 42 bases, in frame from base 1. Ficoll-Paque density gradient centrifugation was the method used to isolate PBMCs. In this sample, this clonotype turned up a few times. What this receptor recognizes is not known. Base qualities are missing; no much larger clone stands one base away. The rearranged segments are TRBV5-1 and TRBJ2-1, with 7 middle bases fitting TRBD2. This clonotype originated in a man between 18 and 35 years old who had mild COVID-19 (a few samples of this study predate the infection). The sample titles of this study are shuffled in the database, so cell type and time point are left out; the donor was told from shared clones. Sequenced input: PBMCs or a T cell subset sorted from them (not recorded which). The CDR3 reads as follows: CASSLAPGGNEQFF. The DNA reads as follows: TGCGCCAGCAGCTTGGCCCCGGGGGGAAATGAGCAGTTCTTC.